The T cell receptor (beta chain) under discussion was sequenced for a study of blood T cell repertoires in COVID-19. Study context: COVID-19 samples, acute and convalescent, were from the United States, Italy and Spain. PBMCs, B-cell-depleted T cells, or T cells were the source of the cDNA or gDNA that made up the material.

Trimming took off 0 bases at V and 1 base at J, with 11 bases between the two ends. The CDR3 contains 16 residues. Germline assignment: CDR1 LGHNA and CDR2 YSLEER. Original processing notes: Amplified reference gene primers provided the basis for estimating nucleated cell counts. The method was immunoSEQ multiplex PCR; TCRdb's version includes in-frame clones alone and lacks a portion of them. That table is the source of V, J and clone size, and D and trimming were worked out from the DNA. The table has some 150,000 clones, about nine tenths seen once; the top ten hold over 3.5%. This TCR came from a woman aged 60-75 years with active or convalescent COVID-19. Sequencing input: peripheral blood. V usage is TRBV4-3 and J usage is TRBJ2-3; maybe TRBD1 (6 bases). CDR3 nucleotides: TGCGCCAGCAGCCAAGATTGGGGGCGGGGCACAGATACGCAGTATTTT. It specifies CASSQDWGRGTDTQYF.